What follows are 2 T cell receptor beta chains derived from one specimen sequenced in a study of patients and donors after allogeneic stem cell transplantation. From the RT-PCR reads, TCRdb called clonotypes with MiXCR, one entry per CDR3 protein. The sample includes some 960,000 distinct CDR3 sequences, roughly 18% of them seen just once. The sequenced sample consisted of blood, either unsorted or a sorted T cell fraction (not recorded which). Source of these receptors: a human donor who was either an allogeneic HSCT recipient or a stem cell or donor lymphocyte infusion donor (not recorded which). It is not recorded whose cells these are; they may come from a transplant donor.

This chain links TRBV3-1 with TRBJ2-2; 14 bases agree with TRBD2. This CDR3 region has 18 residues. Germline V gives CDR1 LGHDT, CDR2 YNNKEL (reference sequence). Losses at the gene ends were 4 bases for V and 5 bases for J; bases not matched to a gene: 9. DNA of the CDR3: TGTGCCAGCAGCCGCGGGACTAGCGGGGGCTTTTGGACCGGGGAGCTGTTTTTT. Its protein product is CASSRGTSGGFWTGELFF.

The chain recombines TRBV2 with TRBJ1-1, with D possibly TRBD1 on 5 matching bases. The CDR3 runs 14 residues. Per germline, CDR1 SNHLY and CDR2 FYNNEI. Trimming shortened V by 7 bases and J by 6 bases, and 18 bases separated the two germline ends. CDR3 sequence reads: CASTAAGSSAEAFF. DNA for the CDR3: TGTGCCAGCACCGCGGCAGGGTCGAGTGCTGAAGCTTTCTTT.